The next 8 T cell receptor beta chains were all read from a single sample in a study of cytomegalovirus exposure and HLA in healthy donors. With 60 Vbeta and 13 Jbeta primers, the PCR was carried out. Method: immunoSEQ multiplex PCR; TCRdb's copy keeps in-frame clones and lacks some. The data show about 180,000 clones, approximately 80% seen once. The specimen was PBMCs. Receptors were obtained from a man younger than 35 in good health and CMV-seronegative.

The CDR3 DNA follows: TGCGCCAGCAGCCAAGTTGTAGCGGGGGCCAAGTACGAGCAGTACTTC. Its protein product is CASSQVVAGAKYEQYF. V and J are TRBV4-1 and TRBJ2-7, with TRBD2 matching 9 bases. J lost 4 bases, V lost 1 base, and 8 bases had no gene match. This CDR3 comprises 16 residues. Per the germline V gene, CDR1 is MGHRA and CDR2 is YSYEKL.

The gene calls are TRBV27 and TRBJ2-5; D may be TRBD1 (6 bases). Looked up from germline, CDR1 is MNHEY and CDR2 is SMNVEV (reference sequence). The CDR3 sequence is 13 residues long. V was pared by 8 bases and J by 0 bases, with 10 bases between. Here the CDR3 reads CASGRQDQETQYF. In DNA form, the CDR3 reads TGTGCCAGCGGGCGACAGGACCAAGAGACCCAGTACTTC.

The gene calls are TRBV5-4 and TRBJ2-7, with no clear D. Germline loops: CDR1 SGHNT, CDR2 YYREEE (reference sequence). The V end lost 4 bases, the J end lost 6 bases, and 11 bases lay between the germline ends. The CDR3 covers 12 residues. This chain's CDR3 is CASSLLTGEQYF. The CDR3 region has the DNA TGTGCCAGCAGCCTCCTAACGGGCGAGCAGTACTTC. The entire variable domain, with the rest obtained from reference TRBV5-4 and TRBJ2-7, is as follows: ETGVTQSPTHLIKTRGQQVTLRCSSQSGHNTVSWYQQALGQGPQFIFQYYREEENGRGNFPPRFSGLQFPNYSSELNVNALELDDSALYLCASSLLTGEQYFGPGTRLTVT.

The chain combines TRBV15 with TRBJ2-3; D is perhaps TRBD2 (6 bases). The germline V and J ends were trimmed by 2 bases and 1 base, with 16 bases remaining between them. This CDR3 is 17 amino acids long. CDR1 LNHNV and CDR2 YYDKDF come from the germline V gene (reference sequence). Here the CDR3 reads CATSRILPGLRTDTQYF. The CDR3 DNA reads as TGTGCCACCAGCAGAATTTTACCGGGACTCCGCACAGATACGCAGTATTTT.

This chain links TRBV7-3 with TRBJ2-2; 7 nucleotides match TRBD2. Germline lookup yields CDR1 SGHTA and CDR2 FQGTGA. Trimming took 4 bases from V and 7 from J; bases not matched to a gene: 6. The CDR3 is made up of 14 amino acids. CDR3 region: CASSWGGSVGELFF. CDR3 nucleotides: TGTGCCAGCAGCTGGGGGGGTTCGGTCGGGGAGCTGTTTTTT.

This clone was seen only once. This chain joins TRBV5-6 and TRBJ1-2; D is unresolved. This CDR3 is built from 14 residues. Deletions cut 1 base from V and 4 bases from J, with 11 bases between. Germline CDR1 and CDR2: SGHDT and YYEEEE. CDR3 sequence (DNA): TGTGCCAGCAGCTTGTGGAGAATACTCTATGGCTACACCTTC. Its translation: CASSLWRILYGYTF.

The chain carries TRBV6-1 and TRBJ1-1, with D tentatively TRBD1 (5 bases). The length of the CDR3 is 14 residues. Germline loops: CDR1 MNHNS, CDR2 SASEGT. V dropped 3 bases and J dropped 0 bases, with 8 bases sitting between them. This CDR3 is CASSEDTLNTEAFF. DNA for the CDR3: TGTGCCAGCAGTGAGGACACTTTGAACACTGAAGCTTTCTTT.

The chain has TRBV5-8 and TRBJ2-2; perhaps TRBD1 as D (6 bases). The CDR3 is 13 residues long. Germline-derived CDR1 and CDR2 are SGHTS and YDEGEE. Trimming pared 10 bases from V and 0 bases from J, leaving 10 bases between. CDR3 residues: CAGGVPNTGELFF. CDR3 nucleotides: TGTGCCGGGGGCGTTCCGAACACCGGGGAGCTGTTTTTT.